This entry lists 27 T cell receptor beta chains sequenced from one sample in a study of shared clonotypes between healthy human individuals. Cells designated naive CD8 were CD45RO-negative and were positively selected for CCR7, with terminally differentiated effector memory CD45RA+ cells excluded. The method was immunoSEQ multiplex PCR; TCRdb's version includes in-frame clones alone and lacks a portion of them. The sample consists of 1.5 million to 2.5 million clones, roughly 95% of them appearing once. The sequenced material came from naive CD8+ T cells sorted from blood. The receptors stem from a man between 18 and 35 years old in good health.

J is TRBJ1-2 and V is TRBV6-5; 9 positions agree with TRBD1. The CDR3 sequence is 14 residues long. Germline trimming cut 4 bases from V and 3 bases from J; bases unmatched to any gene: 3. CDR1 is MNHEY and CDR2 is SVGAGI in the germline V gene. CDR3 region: CASSWTGEDYGYTF. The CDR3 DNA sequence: TGTGCCAGCAGTTGGACAGGGGAGGACTATGGCTACACCTTC.

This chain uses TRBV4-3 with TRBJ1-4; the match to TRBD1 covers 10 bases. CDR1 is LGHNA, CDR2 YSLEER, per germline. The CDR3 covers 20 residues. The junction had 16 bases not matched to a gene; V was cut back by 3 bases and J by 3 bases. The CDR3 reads CASSHWVSGQGDSANEKLFF. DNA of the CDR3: TGCGCCAGCAGCCATTGGGTTTCAGGACAGGGGGATTCAGCTAATGAAAAACTGTTTTTT.

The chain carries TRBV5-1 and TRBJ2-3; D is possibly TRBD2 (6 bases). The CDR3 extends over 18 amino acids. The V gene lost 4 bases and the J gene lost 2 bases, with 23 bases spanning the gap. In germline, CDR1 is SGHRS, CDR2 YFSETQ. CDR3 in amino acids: CASSLPPGSGITTDTQYF. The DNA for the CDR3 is TGCGCCAGCAGCCTGCCCCCCGGTAGCGGAATAACCACAGATACGCAGTATTTT.

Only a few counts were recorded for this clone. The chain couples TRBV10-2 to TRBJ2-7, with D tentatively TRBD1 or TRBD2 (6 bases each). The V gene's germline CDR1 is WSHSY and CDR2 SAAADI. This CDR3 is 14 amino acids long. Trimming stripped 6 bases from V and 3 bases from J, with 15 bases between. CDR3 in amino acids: CASRLSRGVYEQYF. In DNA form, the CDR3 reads TGCGCCAGCAGATTATCGAGGGGGGTCTACGAGCAGTACTTC.

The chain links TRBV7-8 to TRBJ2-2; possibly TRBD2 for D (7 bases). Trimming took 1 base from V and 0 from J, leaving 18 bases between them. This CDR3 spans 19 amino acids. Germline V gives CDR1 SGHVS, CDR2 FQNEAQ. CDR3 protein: CASSLGSGGGQPNTGELFF. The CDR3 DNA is TGTGCCAGCAGCTTAGGTTCCGGCGGGGGCCAACCGAACACCGGGGAGCTGTTTTTT.

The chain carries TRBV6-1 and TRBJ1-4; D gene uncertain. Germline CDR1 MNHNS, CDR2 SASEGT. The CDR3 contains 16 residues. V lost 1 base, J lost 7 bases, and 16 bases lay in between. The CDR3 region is CASSEVPAGDGEKLFF. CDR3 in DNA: TGTGCCAGCAGTGAAGTTCCCGCGGGAGACGGTGAAAAACTGTTTTTT.

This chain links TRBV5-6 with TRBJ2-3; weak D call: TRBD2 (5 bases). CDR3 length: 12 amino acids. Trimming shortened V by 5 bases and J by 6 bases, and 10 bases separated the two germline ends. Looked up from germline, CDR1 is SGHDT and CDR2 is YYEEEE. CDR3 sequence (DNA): TGTGCCAGCAGTTCGGACTGGGATACGCAGTATTTT. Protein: CASSSDWDTQYF.

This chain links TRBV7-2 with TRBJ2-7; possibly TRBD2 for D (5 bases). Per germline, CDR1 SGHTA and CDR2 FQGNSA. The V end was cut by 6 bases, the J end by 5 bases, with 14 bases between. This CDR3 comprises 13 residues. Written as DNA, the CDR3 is TGTGCCAGCAGTTACGGATTCGGGAACGAGCAGTACTTC. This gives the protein CASSYGFGNEQYF.

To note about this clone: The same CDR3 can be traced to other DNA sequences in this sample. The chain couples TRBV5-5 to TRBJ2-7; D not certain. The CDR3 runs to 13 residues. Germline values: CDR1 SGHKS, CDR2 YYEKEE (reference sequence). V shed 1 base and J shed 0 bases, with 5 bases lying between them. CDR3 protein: CASSLRDSYEQYF. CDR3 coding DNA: TGTGCCAGCAGCTTGAGGGACTCCTACGAGCAGTACTTC. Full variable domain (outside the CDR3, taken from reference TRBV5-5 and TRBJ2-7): DAGVTQSPTHLIKTRGQQVTLRCSPISGHKSVSWYQQVLGQGPQFIFQYYEKEERGRGNFPDRFSARQFPNYSSELNVNALLLGDSALYLCASSLRDSYEQYFGPGTRLTVT.

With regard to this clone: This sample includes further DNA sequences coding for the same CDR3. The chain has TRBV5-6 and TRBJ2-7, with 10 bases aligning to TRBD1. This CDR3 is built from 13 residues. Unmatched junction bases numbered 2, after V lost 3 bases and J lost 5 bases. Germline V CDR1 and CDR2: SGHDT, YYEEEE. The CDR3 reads CASSYGTGDEQYF. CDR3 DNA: TGTGCCAGCAGCTATGGGACAGGGGACGAGCAGTACTTC.

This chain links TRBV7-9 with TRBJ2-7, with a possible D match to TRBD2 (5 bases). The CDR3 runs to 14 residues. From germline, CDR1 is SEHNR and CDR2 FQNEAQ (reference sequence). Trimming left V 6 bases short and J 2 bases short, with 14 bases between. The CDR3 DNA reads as TGTGCCAGCAGGGCGGCAGCGGAGACCTACGAGCAGTACTTC. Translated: CASRAAAETYEQYF. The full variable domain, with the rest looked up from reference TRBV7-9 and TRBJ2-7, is DTGVSQNPRHKITKRGQNVTFRCDPISEHNRLYWYRQTLGQGPEFLTYFQNEAQLEKSRLLSDRFSAERPKGSFSTLEIQRTEQGDSAMYLCASRAAAETYEQYFGPGTRLTVT.

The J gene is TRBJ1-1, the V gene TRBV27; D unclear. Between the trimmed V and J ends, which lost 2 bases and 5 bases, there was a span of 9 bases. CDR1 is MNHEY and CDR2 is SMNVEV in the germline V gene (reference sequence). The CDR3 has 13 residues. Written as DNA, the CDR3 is TGTGCCAGCAGTTTAACAGCGTTGACTGAAGCTTTCTTT. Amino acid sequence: CASSLTALTEAFF.

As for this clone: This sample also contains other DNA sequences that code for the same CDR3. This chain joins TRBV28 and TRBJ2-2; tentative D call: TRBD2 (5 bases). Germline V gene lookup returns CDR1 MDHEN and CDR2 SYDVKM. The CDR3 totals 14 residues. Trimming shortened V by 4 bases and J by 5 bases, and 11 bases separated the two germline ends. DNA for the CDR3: TGTGCCAGCAGTTCAACCGGCGGGACCGGGGAGCTGTTTTTT. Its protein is CASSSTGGTGELFF.

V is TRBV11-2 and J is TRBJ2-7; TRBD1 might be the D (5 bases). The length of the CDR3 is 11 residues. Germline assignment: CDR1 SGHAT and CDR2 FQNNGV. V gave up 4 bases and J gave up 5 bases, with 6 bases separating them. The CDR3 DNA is TGTGCCAGCAGCTCAGGGAACGAGCAGTACTTC. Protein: CASSSGNEQYF.

The CDR3 sequence: CASSRKETQYF. CDR3 sequence (DNA): TGTGCCAGCAGCCGTAAGGAGACCCAGTACTTC. J is TRBJ2-5 and V is TRBV9; D is uncertain. From germline, CDR1 is SGDLS and CDR2 YYNGEE. The CDR3 is made up of 11 amino acids. The ends were cut back, 4 bases at V and 5 bases at J, with 6 bases in the middle.

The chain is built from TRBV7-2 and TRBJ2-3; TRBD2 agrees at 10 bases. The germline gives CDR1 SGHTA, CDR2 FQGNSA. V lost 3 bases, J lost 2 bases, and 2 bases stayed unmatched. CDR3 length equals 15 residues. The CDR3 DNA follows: TGTGCCAGCAGCTTGACTAGCGGGCCCACAGATACGCAGTATTTT. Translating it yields CASSLTSGPTDTQYF.

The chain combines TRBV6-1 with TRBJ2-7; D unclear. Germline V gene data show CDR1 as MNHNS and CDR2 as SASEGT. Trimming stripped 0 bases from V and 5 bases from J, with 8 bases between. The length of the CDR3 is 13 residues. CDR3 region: CASSEAPFHEQYF. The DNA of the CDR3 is TGTGCCAGCAGTGAAGCCCCGTTCCACGAGCAGTACTTC.

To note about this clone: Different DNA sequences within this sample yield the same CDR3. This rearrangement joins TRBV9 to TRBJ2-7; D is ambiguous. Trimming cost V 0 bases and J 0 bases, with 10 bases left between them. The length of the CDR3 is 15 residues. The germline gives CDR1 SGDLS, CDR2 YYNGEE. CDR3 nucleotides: TGTGCCAGCAGCGTAGCAGGCAGCTCCTCCTACGAGCAGTACTTC. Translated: CASSVAGSSSYEQYF.

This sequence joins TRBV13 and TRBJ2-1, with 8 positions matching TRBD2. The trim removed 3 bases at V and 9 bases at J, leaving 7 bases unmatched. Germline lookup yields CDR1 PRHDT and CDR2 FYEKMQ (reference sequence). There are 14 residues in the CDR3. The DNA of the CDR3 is TGTGCCAGCAGCTTGAGCGGGAGTGCATCTGAGCAGTTCTTC. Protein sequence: CASSLSGSASEQFF.

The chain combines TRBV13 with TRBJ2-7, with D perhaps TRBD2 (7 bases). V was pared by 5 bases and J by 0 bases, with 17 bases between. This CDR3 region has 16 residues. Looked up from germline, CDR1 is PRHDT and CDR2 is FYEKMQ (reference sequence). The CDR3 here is CASSETGGRFSYEQYF. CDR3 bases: TGTGCCAGCAGCGAGACCGGGGGGCGTTTCTCCTACGAGCAGTACTTC.

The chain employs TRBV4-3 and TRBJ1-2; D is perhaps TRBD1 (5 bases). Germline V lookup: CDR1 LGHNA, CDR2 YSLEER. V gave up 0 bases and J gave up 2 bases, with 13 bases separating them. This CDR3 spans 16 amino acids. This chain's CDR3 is CASSQDPMAGNYGYTF. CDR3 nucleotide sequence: TGCGCCAGCAGCCAAGATCCCATGGCAGGGAACTATGGCTACACCTTC.

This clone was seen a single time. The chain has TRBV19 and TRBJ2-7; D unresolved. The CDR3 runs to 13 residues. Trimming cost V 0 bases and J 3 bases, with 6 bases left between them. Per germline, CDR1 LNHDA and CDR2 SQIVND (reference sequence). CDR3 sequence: CASSIDINYEQYF. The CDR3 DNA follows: TGTGCCAGTAGTATAGATATTAACTACGAGCAGTACTTC.

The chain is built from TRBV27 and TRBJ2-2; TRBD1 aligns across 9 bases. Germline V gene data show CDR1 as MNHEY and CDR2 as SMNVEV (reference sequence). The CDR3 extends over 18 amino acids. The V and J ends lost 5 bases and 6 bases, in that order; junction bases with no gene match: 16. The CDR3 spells CASSPFGNDRGRSGELFF. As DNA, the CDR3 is TGTGCCAGCAGTCCGTTTGGGAACGACAGGGGGAGGTCCGGGGAGCTGTTTTTT.

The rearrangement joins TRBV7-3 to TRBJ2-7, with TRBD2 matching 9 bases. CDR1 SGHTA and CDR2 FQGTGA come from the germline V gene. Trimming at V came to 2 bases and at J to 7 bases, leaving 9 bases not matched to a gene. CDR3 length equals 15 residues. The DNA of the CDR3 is TGTGCCAGCAGCTTAGGAAGCGGGGGGCCGGAAGAGCAGTACTTC. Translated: CASSLGSGGPEEQYF.

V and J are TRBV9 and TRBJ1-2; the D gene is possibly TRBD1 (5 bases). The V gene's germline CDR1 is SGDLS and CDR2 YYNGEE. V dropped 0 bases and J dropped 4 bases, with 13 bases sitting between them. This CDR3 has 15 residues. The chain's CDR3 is CASSVGDSLLYGYTF. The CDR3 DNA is TGTGCCAGCAGCGTAGGAGACAGCCTACTCTATGGCTACACCTTC.

The CDR3 nucleotides are TGTGCCAGCAGCAAGGAGGGTACTGAAGCTTTCTTT. Amino acids: CASSKEGTEAFF. The genes are TRBV7-2 and TRBJ1-1; D is unclear. Trimming took 5 bases from V and 5 from J, leaving 9 bases between them. Germline CDR1 SGHTA, CDR2 FQGNSA. This CDR3 has 12 amino acids.

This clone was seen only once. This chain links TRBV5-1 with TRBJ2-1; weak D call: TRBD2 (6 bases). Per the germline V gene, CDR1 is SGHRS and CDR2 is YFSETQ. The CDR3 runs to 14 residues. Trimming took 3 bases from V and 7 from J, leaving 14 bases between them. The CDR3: CASSWDSDGNEQFF. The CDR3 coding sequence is TGCGCCAGCAGCTGGGACTCTGACGGGAATGAGCAGTTCTTC.